The T cell receptor beta chain under discussion was sequenced for a study of patients and donors after allogeneic stem cell transplantation (dated by TCRdb to between 2020 and 2021). The germline V gene (reference sequence) supplies CDR1 LNHNV and CDR2 YYDKDF. Including cysteine and phenylalanine, the CDR3 has 13 amino acids. The only DNA kept is the CDR3, 39 bases in frame from the first base. Between the V and J ends, shortened by 0 bases and 8 bases respectively, the junction contains 8 bases. A few counts support this clonotype. The antigen it recognizes is unknown. Base qualities are missing; no much larger clone stands one base away. Libraries were made using RT-PCR. Sequencing used a NextSeq 550. The raw public reads went through TCRdb reprocessing: fastp at Q25, MiXCR clone calling, in-frame beta chains kept. Rows are combined by CDR3 protein, so each entry shows the most common genes and DNA. This sample is represented by about a million distinct CDR3 sequences; more than 15% of them were singletons. Around 6% of the sample belongs to the ten largest clones.

Sequencing used blood, either unsorted or a sorted T cell fraction (not recorded which). The rearrangement combines TRBV15 with TRBJ1-5; the D gene cannot be named for sure. The TCR comes from a human donor who was either an allogeneic HSCT recipient or a stem cell or donor lymphocyte infusion donor (not recorded which). It is not recorded whose cells these are; they may come from a transplant donor. The CDR3 region: CATSRDPSEPQHF. The base sequence is TGTGCCACCAGCAGAGATCCTTCTGAGCCCCAGCATTTT.